The T cell receptor beta chain under discussion was sequenced for a study of cytomegalovirus exposure and HLA in healthy donors (dated by TCRdb to between 2016 and 2019). About the full investigation: An earlier analysis of approximately 640 of the donors reported 250 to 300 Gb of sequence data and around 110 million unique TCR beta sequences from roughly 200 million T cells. Typing coverage varied by locus: roughly 629-630 donors for A, B, C, DRB1 and DQB1; more than 500 for DQA1; around 610 for DPA1; around 450 for DPB1. On average, about 200,000 unique TCR beta nucleotide sequences were sequenced per donor among about 400 genotyped donors of the cohort, with approximately 18% of those sequences being non-productive. An early release covering roughly 600 HLA-typed donors comprised about 320 gigabases of sequencing data and 85 million to 100 million unique TCR sequences. Of the 300 to 450 genotyped donors, 75% to 85% were placed in the genetic ancestry cluster associated with self-reported Caucasian donors. Alongside the repertoire data, information on donor age, sex, ethnicity and CMV serostatus was compiled. The study used immunosequencing to profile the T cell repertoires of several hundred subjects and linked those repertoires to cytomegalovirus serostatus. Genome-wide SNP genotypes for about 65% of the roughly 700 donors were used in a later genetic analysis, which treated that subset as a discovery cohort. All discovery cohort repertoires had been generated on a single sequencing platform. Besides the first cohort of some 670 subjects, a separate validation cohort made up of 120 different subjects was used. The study was designed to test whether signatures of past pathogen exposure could be identified by cataloging public T cell receptors. To study patterns of TCR occurrence, a later analysis re-analyzed previously published TCR beta repertoires from 600 to 750 donors and added high-resolution HLA genotyping. The later analysis used no new phenotypic data to find candidate immune exposures, relying instead on TCR beta sequences and their occurrence across donors. Both class I and class II loci were covered by HLA typing, at four-digit resolution. Roughly 5 DR-DQ haplotypes were treated as single units for association and clustering because of strong linkage in the cohort. An earlier analysis of some 500 of the donors applied high-throughput TCR beta sequencing to assess whether each TCR beta V gene segment acted as functional or pseudogenic. To predict cytomegalovirus infection status, the study brought together high-throughput TCR immunosequencing, statistical association of individual TCRs with disease status, and machine learning. General conclusions and limits of the study: In a later analysis, most CMV-associated TCR beta chains were found to appear HLA-restricted, with HLA associations seemingly driven largely by CMV exposure. A later analysis found that HLA-associated TCR beta chains were more clonally expanded and had lower generation probabilities than equally common non-associated chains. Because the 87-base-pair reads could not distinguish some IMGT-functional V segments, including TRBV6-2 and TRBV6-3, those segments were excluded. While some public TCRs were present in many individuals, most TCR sequences turned up only very rarely across donors. Linkage disequilibrium might explain the correlated functional status among segregating V segments, but an unknown experimental factor could not be excluded. For the cohort, immune exposure information was limited to CMV serostatus. According to a later genetic analysis, donors in an Asian-associated ancestry cluster had fewer N-insertions in productive TCRs than the roughly 700-donor mean. It was suggested by the authors that the approach could potentially be generalized to other disease states and immunological phenotypes. A later analysis associated 16,951 TCR beta sequences with specific HLA alleles at a false discovery rate of 0.05. The classifier was reported to diagnose cytomegalovirus status with high specificity and sensitivity in both the original cohort and the validation cohort. Because HLA typing was missing for some donors at each locus, association tests included only the typed subset. Broadly in line with IMGT annotations, most TCR beta V segments showed up in productive rearrangements about 90% or about 30% of the time in an earlier analysis of roughly 590 of the donors. In the study, 150 to 200 TCR beta chains were listed as associated with cytomegalovirus. V-gene and J-gene trimming of TCR beta chains was associated with a missense DCLRE1C variant in a later genetic analysis, and the association was replicated in an independent cohort. A further reported finding was that TCR beta sequences accurately predicted the HLA-A and HLA-B alleles for most subjects in the first cohort. The sequencing pipeline was judged likely to have produced a cluster of highly shared sequence variants as a technical artifact. Three of the identified cytomegalovirus-associated TCR beta chains were confirmed in vitro to be specific for cytomegalovirus antigens. When HLA alleles, especially DR and DQ, strongly co-occurred, TCR associations were difficult to assign to individual alleles. Several of the top co-occurrence clusters appeared to be linked to parvovirus B19, influenza, CMV and Epstein-Barr virus, according to a later analysis. In this cohort, only TCR beta chains were sequenced, and detectable features were limited by the absence of alpha or paired-chain data. The presence/absence analyses assumed that sequencing depth was roughly uniform across donors, and that assumption may not be true. In a later analysis, TCR association rates were found to vary across HLA loci, with the most associated TCRs seen for DRB1 alleles and the fewest for HLA-C alleles. Because counts were too low, seventeen rarely observed V segments, including chromosome 9 orphons, were left out of the earlier analysis of about 620 of the donors.

In total, roughly 710 healthy bone marrow donors made up the cohort. All cohort members were sampled while nominally healthy, although unrecorded immune exposures were likely present. The donor was CMV seronegative and was included in the group of several hundred seronegative cohort members. A peripheral blood sample was collected from each donor, and TCR beta sequencing was performed on peripheral blood mononuclear cells. The Qiagen DNeasy Blood Extraction Kit was used to extract genomic DNA from the blood cell samples. The receptor library was made with the immunoSEQ multiplex PCR assay. For the multiplex PCR, a mixture combining 60 forward primers for TCR Vbeta segments and 13 reverse primers for TCR Jbeta segments was used. The CDR3 region of rearranged TCR beta genes was amplified from genomic DNA by a multiplex PCR assay. On the Illumina HiSeq System, the amplified TCR beta libraries were sequenced as 87-base-pair reads. The authors processed their data as follows. In a later analysis, 77 million or so unique TCR beta chains were counted across the roughly 670 repertoires, and about 10 million of these chains were shared by at least two donors. Raw reads were error-corrected and collapsed into unique sequences with a nearest-neighbor algorithm that merged closely related sequences to remove PCR and sequencing errors. CDR3 sequences were aligned to IMGT reference sequences to assign V, D and J gene segments. Each retained sequence needed at least a six-nucleotide match to both a V gene segment and a J gene segment. A rearrangement counted as productive if the CDR3 had no stop codons and remained in frame with V and J, and every other rearrangement counted as non-productive. CDR3 was defined by IMGT convention, running from the second conserved V-encoded cysteine to the conserved J-encoded phenylalanine. The earlier analysis of approximately 500 of the donors excluded sequences that lacked an unambiguous match to a single V gene segment. In an earlier analysis of a few hundred of the donors, a V segment was called functional when productive rearrangements were above 56.7%, and segregating when the standard deviation between donors exceeded 5%. A statistical classification framework was developed to diagnose cytomegalovirus status using the catalog of TCR beta chain sequences. In a later analysis, TCR nucleotide sequences were compared against IMGT/GENE-DB human TR gene sequences so that V and J genes could be assigned. A later analysis assigned CDR3 sequences and most-parsimonious VDJ recombination scenarios with the TCRdist pipeline. In a later analysis, each TCR beta chain was defined by its CDR3 amino acid sequence together with its V-gene family, and reads lacking a unique V-gene family were excluded. In a later analysis, nearly 600 highly shared, low-generation-probability nucleotide sequences were removed to address suspected cross-contamination and a sequencing artifact. In a later analysis, a clonal expansion index was calculated for each public chain from normalized within-repertoire ranks of inferred template counts. Generation probabilities in a later analysis came from a VDJ recombination model fitted to out-of-frame rearrangements, and those results were checked against IGoR. In a later analysis, hypergeometric tests were used to score TCR-TCR, TCR-HLA and TCR-CMV co-occurrence, with a repertoire-size bias correction applied to TCR pairs. To estimate false discovery rates, a later analysis permuted the HLA or CMV assignments 20 times. In a later analysis, co-occurring TCRs were grouped with DBSCAN, and TCRdist sequence similarity was added when clustering was performed within HLA-allele-positive subsets. Repertoires with fewer than 30,000 or more than 120,000 public chains, plus five repertoires with anomalous nucleotide sharing, were excluded from co-occurrence clustering. TCRdb re-hosts the immuneACCESS table, in-frame sequences only. Its copies lack some clones; in the studies checked, an unresolved V gene accounts for under half of them, and the cause for the rest is not known. V, J and clone size are those of that table, while D and trimming were read from the DNA. For this sample there are 150,000 to 200,000 clones; about 83% appear just once. Together, the top ten hold about 3% of the sample.

After removal of 0 bases from V and 3 bases from J, the junction retains 12 bases not matched to a gene. The CDR1 and CDR2 encoded by the germline V gene are LGHNA and YNFKEQ. The cysteine opens and the phenylalanine closes a CDR3 of 18 amino acids. The entry retains the CDR3 DNA only, 54 bases that are in frame from base 1. Of note for this clone: No antigen is known for it. One base away there is no much larger clone; base qualities are not given.

This TCR derives from a female donor in good health and CMV-seronegative. The sample taken for sequencing was PBMCs. In this chain, TRBV4-2 is recombined with TRBJ2-7, with 9 bases matching TRBD1. Here the CDR3 is given as CASSQERGKRDRVYEQYF. The nucleotide sequence reads TGTGCCAGCAGCCAAGAACGGGGGAAGAGGGACAGGGTCTACGAGCAGTACTTC.